A selection of T cell receptor beta chains follows, all from one sample in a study of blood T cell repertoires in COVID-19. Method: immunoSEQ multiplex PCR; TCRdb's copy keeps in-frame clones and lacks some. Seen here are approximately 350,000 clones, over 80% observed once, and the top ten hold about 6%. Material: peripheral blood. The receptors shown here come from a woman between 45 and 65 years old with COVID-19, enrolled during active disease. The CDR3 runs from the conserved cysteine through the conserved F or W. D genes are given only for firm matches. A row's size may be missing; if present it is once, few, many or a size class.

d_gene	j_gene	len	v_gene	abundance	CDR3aa	CDR3nt
TRBD2	TRBJ2-2	16	TRBV11-2	NA	CASSLKREKGAGELFF	TGTGCCAGCAGCCTCAAGCGGGAGAAAGGAGCCGGGGAGCTGTTTTTT
NA	TRBJ2-3	14	TRBV5-1	NA	CASSPGASTDTQYF	TGCGCCAGCAGCCCAGGGGCTAGCACAGATACGCAGTATTTT
TRBD2	TRBJ2-1	17	TRBV11-3	NA	CASSHRTSGRSYNEQFF	TGTGCCAGCAGCCATCGGACTAGCGGGAGGTCTTACAATGAGCAGTTCTTC
TRBD1	TRBJ1-2	14	TRBV3-1/TRBV3-2	NA	CASSQGDRVYGYTF	TGTGCCAGCAGCCAAGGGGACAGGGTCTATGGCTACACCTTC
NA	TRBJ1-1	16	TRBV14	NA	CASSQDVGAMNTEAFF	TGTGCCAGCAGCCAAGATGTGGGGGCTATGAACACTGAAGCTTTCTTT
TRBD2	TRBJ2-1	15	TRBV10-3	NA	CAISESTSRHNEQFF	TGTGCCATCAGTGAGTCGACTAGCAGACACAATGAGCAGTTCTTC
NA	TRBJ1-4	14	TRBV19	NA	CASSIDWGQEKLFF	TGTGCCAGTAGTATAGATTGGGGGCAGGAAAAACTGTTTTTT
NA	TRBJ2-2	14	TRBV19	few	CASTQLANTGELFF	TGTGCCAGTACTCAATTAGCGAACACCGGGGAGCTGTTTTTT
TRBD2	TRBJ2-5	16	TRBV5-1	NA	CASSGGGAGAQETQYF	TGCGCCAGCAGCGGCGGGGGGGCGGGAGCGCAAGAGACCCAGTACTTC
NA	TRBJ2-5	13	TRBV18	NA	CASLRNRGETQYF	TGTGCCAGCCTCAGAAACCGGGGTGAGACCCAGTACTTC
TRBD1	TRBJ2-5	14	TRBV3-1/TRBV3-2	once	CASSRGQGRETQYF	TGTGCCAGCAGCCGCGGACAGGGTCGGGAGACCCAGTACTTC
TRBD2	TRBJ2-7	14	TRBV14	NA	CASSSTSGSSEQYF	TGTGCCAGCAGCTCTACTAGCGGGAGCAGCGAGCAGTACTTC
NA	TRBJ1-1	16	TRBV6-5	NA	CASSFSFTRAGTEAFF	TGTGCCAGCAGTTTCTCATTTACGCGGGCAGGTACTGAAGCTTTCTTT
NA	TRBJ2-5	14	TRBV28	NA	CASSSTDRLETQYF	TGTGCCAGCAGTTCGACGGATAGACTGGAGACCCAGTACTTC
TRBD1	TRBJ1-6	13	TRBV12-5	few	CASGLDRDSPLHF	TGTGCTAGTGGTTTAGACAGGGATTCACCCCTCCACTTT
NA	TRBJ1-6	17	TRBV7-2	few	CASSPSFKGAYNSPLHF	TGTGCCAGCAGCCCCTCCTTCAAGGGGGCCTATAATTCACCCCTCCACTTT